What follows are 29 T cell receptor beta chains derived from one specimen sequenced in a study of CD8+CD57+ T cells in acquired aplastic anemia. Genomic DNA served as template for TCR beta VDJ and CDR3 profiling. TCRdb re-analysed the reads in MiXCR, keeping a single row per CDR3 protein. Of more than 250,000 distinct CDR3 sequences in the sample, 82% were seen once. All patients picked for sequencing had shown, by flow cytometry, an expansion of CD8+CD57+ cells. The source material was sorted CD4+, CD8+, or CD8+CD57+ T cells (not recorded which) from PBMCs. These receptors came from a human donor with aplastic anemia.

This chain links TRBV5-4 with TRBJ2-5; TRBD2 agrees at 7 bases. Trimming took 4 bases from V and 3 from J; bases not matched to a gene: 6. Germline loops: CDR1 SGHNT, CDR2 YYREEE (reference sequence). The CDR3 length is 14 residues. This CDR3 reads CASSSTSAKETQYF. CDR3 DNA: TGTGCCAGCAGCAGTACTAGCGCAAAAGAGACCCAGTACTTC.

Here the CDR3 DNA reads TGTGCCAGCAGAGAACAGCGGGGGATGAAGGGCGGGGAGCTGTTTTTT. It specifies CASREQRGMKGGELFF. The V call is TRBV2, the J call TRBJ2-2, with TRBD2 identical over 8 bases. Germline CDR1 is SNHLY and CDR2 is FYNNEI. Trimming cost V 6 bases and J 7 bases; bases outside gene matches: 13. CDR3 length: 16 amino acids.

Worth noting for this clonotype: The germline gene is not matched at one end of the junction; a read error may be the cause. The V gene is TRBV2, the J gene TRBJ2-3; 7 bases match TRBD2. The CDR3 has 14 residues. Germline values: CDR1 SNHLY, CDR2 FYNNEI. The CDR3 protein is CAGSLAGTRGTQYF. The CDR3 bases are TGTGCCGGCAGCTTAGCGGGTACTCGCGGTACGCAGTATTTT.

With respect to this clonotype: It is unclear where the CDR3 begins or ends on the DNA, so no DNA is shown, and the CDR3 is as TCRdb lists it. CDR3 protein: CASSYLGNEQFFEF. The V call is TRBV7-9, the J call TRBJ1-5. From its first to its last residue, the CDR3 has 14 amino acids. From germline, CDR1 is SEHNR and CDR2 FQNEAQ (reference sequence).

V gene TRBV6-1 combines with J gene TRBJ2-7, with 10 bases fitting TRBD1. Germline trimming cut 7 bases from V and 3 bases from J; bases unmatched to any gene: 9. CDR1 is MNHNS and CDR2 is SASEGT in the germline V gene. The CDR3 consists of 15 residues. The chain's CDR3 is CASKWGQGKGYEQYV. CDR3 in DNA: TGTGCCAGCAAGTGGGGACAGGGGAAGGGCTACGAGCAGTACGTC.

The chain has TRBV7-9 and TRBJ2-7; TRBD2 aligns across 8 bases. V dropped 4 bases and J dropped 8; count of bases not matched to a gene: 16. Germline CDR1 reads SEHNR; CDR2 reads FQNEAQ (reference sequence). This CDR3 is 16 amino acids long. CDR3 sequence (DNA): TGTGCCAGCAGCTACGTATCGGGGACCGGGGGGGAGCAGCAGTACTTC. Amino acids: CASSYVSGTGGEQQYF.

The CDR3 coding sequence is TGTGCCAGCAGCTGGACTAGCGGGAGTACCGATACGCAGTATTTT. This encodes CASSWTSGSTDTQYF. The J gene is TRBJ2-3, the V gene TRBV7-2, with 13 bases lining up with TRBD2. The CDR3 runs to 15 residues. Germline-derived CDR1 and CDR2 are SGHTA and FQGNSA. V was pared by 4 bases and J by 6 bases, with 4 bases of the junction left unmatched.

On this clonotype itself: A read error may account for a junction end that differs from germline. The chain's CDR3 is CASSLERTGTQYF. CDR3 bases: TGTGCCAGCAGCTTAGAGCGGACAGGTACGCAGTATTTT. The rearrangement uses TRBV11-3 and TRBJ2-3; 7 nucleotides align to TRBD1. Germline V gives CDR1 SGHNT, CDR2 YENEEA. This CDR3 has 13 residues.

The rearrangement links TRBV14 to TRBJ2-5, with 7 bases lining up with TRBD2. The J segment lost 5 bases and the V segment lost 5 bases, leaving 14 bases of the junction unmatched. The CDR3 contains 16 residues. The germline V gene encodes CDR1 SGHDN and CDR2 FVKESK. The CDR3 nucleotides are TGTGCCAGCAGCGGATTAGCGGGTAACACCGGGGAGACCCAGTACTTC. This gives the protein CASSGLAGNTGETQYF.

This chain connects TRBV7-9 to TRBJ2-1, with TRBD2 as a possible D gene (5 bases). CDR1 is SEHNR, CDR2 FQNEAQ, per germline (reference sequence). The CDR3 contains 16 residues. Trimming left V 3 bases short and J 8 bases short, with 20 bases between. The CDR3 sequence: CASSFQRSEGRDEQFF. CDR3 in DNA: TGTGCCAGCAGCTTTCAAAGAAGCGAGGGTCGCGATGAGCAGTTCTTC.

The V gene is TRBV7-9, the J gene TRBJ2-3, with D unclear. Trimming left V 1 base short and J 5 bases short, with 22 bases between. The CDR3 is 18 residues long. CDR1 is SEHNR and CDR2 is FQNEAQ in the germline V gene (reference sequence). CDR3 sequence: CASSLEGGPRPFIDTQYF. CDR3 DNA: TGTGCCAGCAGCTTAGAAGGTGGGCCTCGGCCATTCATAGATACGCAGTATTTT.

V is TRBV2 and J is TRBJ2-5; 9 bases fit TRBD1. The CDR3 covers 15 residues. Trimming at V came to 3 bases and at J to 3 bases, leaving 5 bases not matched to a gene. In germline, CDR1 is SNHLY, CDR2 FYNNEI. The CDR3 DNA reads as TGTGCCAGCAGTGATGGTGGACAGGGGAAAGAGACCCAGTACTTC. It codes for CASSDGGQGKETQYF.

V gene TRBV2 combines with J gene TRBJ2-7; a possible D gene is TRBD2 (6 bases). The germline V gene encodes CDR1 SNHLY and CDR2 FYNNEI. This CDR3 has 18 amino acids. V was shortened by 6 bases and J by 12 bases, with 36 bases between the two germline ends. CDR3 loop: CASSWEDGNNEQFYGPYV. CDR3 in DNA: TGTGCCAGCAGCTGGGAGGATGGTAACAATGAGCAGTTCTACGGGCCGTACGTC.

The DNA for the CDR3 is TGTGCCATCAGTGAGTCTTCAGGTAACTACGAGCAGTACTTC. Its translation is CAISESSGNYEQYF. V and J are TRBV10-3 and TRBJ2-7; D not resolved. Germline V gene lookup returns CDR1 ENHRY and CDR2 SYGVKD. V lost 0 bases and J 3 bases, leaving 9 bases between the germline ends. There are 14 residues in the CDR3.

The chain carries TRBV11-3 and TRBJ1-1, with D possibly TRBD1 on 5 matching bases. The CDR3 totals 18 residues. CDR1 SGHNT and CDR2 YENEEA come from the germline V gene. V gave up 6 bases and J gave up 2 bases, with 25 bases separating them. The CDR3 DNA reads TGTGCCAGCAGTGAAGCCTATAGCAATCAGGGAGGAAACACTGAAGCTTTCTTT. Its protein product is CASSEAYSNQGGNTEAFF.

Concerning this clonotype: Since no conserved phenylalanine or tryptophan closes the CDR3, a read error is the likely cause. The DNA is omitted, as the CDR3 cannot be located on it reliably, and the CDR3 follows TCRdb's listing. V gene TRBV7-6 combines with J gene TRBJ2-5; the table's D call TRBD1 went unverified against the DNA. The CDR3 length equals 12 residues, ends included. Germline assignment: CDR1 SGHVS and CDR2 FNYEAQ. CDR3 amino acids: CAGKGDRGPPPL.

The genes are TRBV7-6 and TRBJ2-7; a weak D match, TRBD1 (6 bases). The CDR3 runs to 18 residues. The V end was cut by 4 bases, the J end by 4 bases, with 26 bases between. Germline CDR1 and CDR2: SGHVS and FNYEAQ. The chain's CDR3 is CASSSGRGQYSNQYEQYV. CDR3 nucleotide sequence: TGTGCCAGCAGCTCCGGTCGAGGACAGTATAGCAATCAGTACGAGCAGTACGTC.

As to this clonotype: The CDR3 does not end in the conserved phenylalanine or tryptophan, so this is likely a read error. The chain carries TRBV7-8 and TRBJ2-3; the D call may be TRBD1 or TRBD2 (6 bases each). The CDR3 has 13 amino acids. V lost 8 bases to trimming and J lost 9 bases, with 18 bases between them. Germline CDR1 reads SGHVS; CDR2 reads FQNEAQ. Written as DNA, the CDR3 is TGTGCCAGCGGGGTCGGGGGCACAGCCACGCAGTATTGT. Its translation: CASGVGGTATQYC.

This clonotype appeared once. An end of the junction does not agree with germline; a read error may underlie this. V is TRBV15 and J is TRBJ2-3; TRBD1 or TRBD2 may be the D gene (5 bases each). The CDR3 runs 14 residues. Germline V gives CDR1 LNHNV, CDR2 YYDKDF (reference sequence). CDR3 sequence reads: CATSCRGGPYKQYF. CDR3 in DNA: TGTGCCACCAGCTGCCGGGGCGGTCCCTATAAGCAGTATTTC.

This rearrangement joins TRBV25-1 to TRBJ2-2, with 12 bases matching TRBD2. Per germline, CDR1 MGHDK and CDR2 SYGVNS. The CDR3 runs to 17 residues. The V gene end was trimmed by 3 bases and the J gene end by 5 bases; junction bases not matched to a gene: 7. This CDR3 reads CASSDTSGRRKTGELFF. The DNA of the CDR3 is TGTGCCAGCAGTGATACTAGCGGGAGGAGGAAGACCGGGGAGCTGTTTTTT.

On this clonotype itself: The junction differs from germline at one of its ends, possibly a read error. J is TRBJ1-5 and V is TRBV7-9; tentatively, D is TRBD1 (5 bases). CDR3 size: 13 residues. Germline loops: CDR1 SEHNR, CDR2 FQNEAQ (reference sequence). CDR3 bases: TGCGCCAGCAGCCCACGAGGGACTGGCCCGCAGCATTTC. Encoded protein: CASSPRGTGPQHF.

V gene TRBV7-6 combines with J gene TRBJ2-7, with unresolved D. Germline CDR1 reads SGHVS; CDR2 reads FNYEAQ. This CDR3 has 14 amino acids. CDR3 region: CASSLGSYNSPLHV. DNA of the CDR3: TGTGCCAGCAGCTTGGGTTCCTATAATTCACCCCTCCACGTC.

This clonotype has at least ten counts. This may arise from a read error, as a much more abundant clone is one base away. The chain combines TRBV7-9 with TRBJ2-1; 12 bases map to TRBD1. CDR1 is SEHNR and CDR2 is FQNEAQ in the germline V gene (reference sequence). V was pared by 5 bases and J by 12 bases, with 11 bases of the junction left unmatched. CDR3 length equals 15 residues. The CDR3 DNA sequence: TGTGCCAGCAGCCCGGGGACAGGGGGCTTCGATGGGCAGTTCTTC. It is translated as CASSPGTGGFDGQFF.

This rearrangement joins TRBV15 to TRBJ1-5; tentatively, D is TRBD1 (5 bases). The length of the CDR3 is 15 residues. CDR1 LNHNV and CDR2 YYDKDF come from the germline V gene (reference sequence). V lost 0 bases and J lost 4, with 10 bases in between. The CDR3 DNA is TGTGCCACCAGCAGAGATCTGGGGGGGAATCAGCCCCAGCATTTT. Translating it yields CATSRDLGGNQPQHF.

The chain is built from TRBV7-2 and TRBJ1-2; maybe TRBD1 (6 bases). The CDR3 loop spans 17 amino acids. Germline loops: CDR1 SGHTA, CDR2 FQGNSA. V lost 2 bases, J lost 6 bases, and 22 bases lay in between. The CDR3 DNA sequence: TGTGCCAGCAGCTTAACCGCTAGGGGGGGTGCCTACAATGGCTACACCTTC. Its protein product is CASSLTARGGAYNGYTF.

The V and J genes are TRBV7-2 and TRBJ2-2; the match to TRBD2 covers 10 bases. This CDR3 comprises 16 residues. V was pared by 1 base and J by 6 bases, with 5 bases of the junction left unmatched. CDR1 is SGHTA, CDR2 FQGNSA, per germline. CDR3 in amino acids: CASSLGLAGAAGELFF. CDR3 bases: TGTGCCAGCAGCTTAGGCCTAGCGGGGGCAGCCGGGGAGCTGTTTTTT.

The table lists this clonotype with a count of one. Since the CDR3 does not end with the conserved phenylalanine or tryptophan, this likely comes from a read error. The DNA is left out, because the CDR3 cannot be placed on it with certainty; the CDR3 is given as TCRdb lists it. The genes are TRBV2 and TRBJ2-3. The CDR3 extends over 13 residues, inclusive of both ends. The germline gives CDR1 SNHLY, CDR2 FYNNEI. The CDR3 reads CASGNGGSDTQQL.

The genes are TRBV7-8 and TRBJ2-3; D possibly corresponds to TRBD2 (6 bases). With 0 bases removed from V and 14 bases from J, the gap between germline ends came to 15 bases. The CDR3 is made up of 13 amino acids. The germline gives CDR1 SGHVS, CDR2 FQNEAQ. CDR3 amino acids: CASSLAGGPATYF. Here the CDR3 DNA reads TGTGCCAGCAGCTTAGCGGGAGGACCCGCTACGTATTTT.

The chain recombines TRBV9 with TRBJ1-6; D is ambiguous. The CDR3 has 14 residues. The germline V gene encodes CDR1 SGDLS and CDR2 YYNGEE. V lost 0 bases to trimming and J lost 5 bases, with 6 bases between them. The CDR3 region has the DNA TGTGCCAGCAGCGTAGCGGGGAATAATTCACCCCTCCACTTT. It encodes CASSVAGNNSPLHF.